This T cell receptor beta chain was identified in a study of CD8 T cells in Susac syndrome. Overall study results and limits: As the study acknowledged, the number of individuals in its TCR sequencing and HLA analysis was relatively small.

About this clonotype: Its antigen is unknown.

Controls were drawn from healthy donors and were matched for age and sex. RNA was extracted with the RNeasy kit, and a quantity of roughly 0.5 to 1 ug was reverse transcribed using random hexamers. Coverage of TCR beta CDR3 amplification by immunoSEQ multiplex PCR extended to 54 Vbeta and 13 Jbeta. One entry per CDR3 protein results from TCRdb running MiXCR on the immunoSEQ multiplex PCR reads. The sample consists of 150,000 or so distinct CDR3 sequences, around 94% of them appearing once. Per germline, CDR1 SGHTA and CDR2 FQGNSA. V lost 4 bases to trimming and J lost 6 bases, with 10 bases between them. The CDR3 consists of 13 residues.

The TCR originated in a human donor in good health. The J gene is TRBJ1-5, the V gene TRBV7-2; no firm D call. Sequenced input: CD4+ T cells from PBMCs. The CDR3: CASSSMDLQPQHF. The CDR3 nucleotides are TGTGCCAGCAGCTCCATGGATCTTCAGCCCCAGCATTTT.